A selection of T cell receptor beta chains follows, all from one sample in a study of siplizumab effects on memory and regulatory T cells. The table came from immunoSEQ multiplex PCR; TCRdb's copy has only in-frame clones and leaves some out. The sample contains approximately 75,000 clones, 93% of which appear only once. Sample: CD8+ T cells sorted from blood. The receptors derive from a human donor in good health. Each CDR3 is given without its conserved first and last residue. Not every row has a clone size; where given, it reads once, few, many or a size class.

len,j_gene,abundance,v_gene,CDR3aa
13,TRBJ1-5,.,TRBV5-1,ASSLWGNSNQPQH
12,TRBJ2-5,.,TRBV4-1,ASSQVGGAETQY
9,TRBJ2-1,.,TRBV5-4,ASSRDNEQF
12,TRBJ1-2,.,TRBV19,ASSILDGSYGYT
10,TRBJ1-6,.,TRBV30,AWSGAGSPLH
11,TRBJ1-5,.,TRBV28,ASGGRGNQPQH
14,TRBJ1-4,.,TRBV15,ATSRDWGHQNEKLF
13,TRBJ1-5,.,TRBV4-1,ASSLGSDPNQPQH
12,TRBJ1-1,once,TRBV19,ASSIGLTNTEAF
16,TRBJ1-1,.,TRBV30,AWSLLYGTGHGNTEAF
10,TRBJ1-1,.,TRBV6-1,ASSEWGQGAF
12,TRBJ2-5,.,TRBV7-3,ASSFLGGQETQY
13,TRBJ1-1,.,TRBV4-1,ASTSGTGGFSEAF
15,TRBJ1-4,.,TRBV13,ASSLGKGQATNEKLF
8,TRBJ1-6,.,TRBV27,ASGGSPLH
10,TRBJ1-5,.,TRBV4-2,ASSPGNQPQH
10,TRBJ1-2,.,TRBV21-1,ASTEGVGGYT
11,TRBJ1-1,.,TRBV15,ATSREEGSEAF
10,TRBJ1-1,.,TRBV27,ASSPGNTEAF
13,TRBJ2-5,once,TRBV19,ASSGQGAPWETQY
12,TRBJ1-5,.,TRBV5-6,ASSLGRFNQPQH
11,TRBJ2-2,once,TRBV2,ASSEMETGELF
14,TRBJ2-2,.,TRBV28,ASSFFGTKNTGELF
13,TRBJ2-7,.,TRBV11-1,ASSLEGRGTHEQY
13,TRBJ2-1,once,TRBV19,ASSTGEGVRDEQF
13,TRBJ2-2,once,TRBV4-1,ASSPSGGNTGELF
14,TRBJ2-1,.,TRBV12-2,ASRLEIGGEYNEQF
13,TRBJ2-5,.,TRBV6-5,ASRSGQGTQETQY
12,TRBJ2-3,once,TRBV6-5,ASSYSAGTDTQY
11,TRBJ1-5,.,TRBV29-1,SVKDRGNQPQH
11,TRBJ2-2,.,TRBV9,ASSVGAGGELF
11,TRBJ1-2,.,TRBV6-6,ASSYVELEGYT